This TCR beta chain came from a study of CD8 T cells in Susac syndrome. The CDR3 runs 16 residues. J was trimmed by 4 bases and V by 0 bases; bases with no gene match: 5. Germline-derived CDR1 and CDR2 are LGHNA and YSLEER. RNA, at about 0.45 to 1 ug, was reverse transcribed with random hexamers. TCRdb re-called the immunoSEQ multiplex PCR reads with MiXCR, one entry per CDR3 protein. The table includes approximately 120,000 distinct CDR3 sequences, more than 90% detected once. This clonotype was sampled from a human donor with Susac syndrome. The sequenced sample consisted of CD8+ T cells from PBMCs. The chain recombines TRBV4-3 with TRBJ1-4; 7 nucleotides line up with TRBD1. The DNA of the CDR3 is TGCGCCAGCAGCCAAGAATATTCAGGGGGTAATGAAAAACTGTTTTTT. It codes for CASSQEYSGGNEKLFF.